These T cell receptor beta chains were read from a single sample in a study of shared clonotypes between healthy human individuals. Method: immunoSEQ multiplex PCR; TCRdb's copy keeps in-frame clones and lacks some. The repertoire has just over 2,000,000 clones, about 95% of them found once; the top ten carry around 1.1%. Sequenced input: naive CD8+ T cells sorted from blood. These receptors came from a man aged 18 to 35 in good health. The CDR3 runs from the conserved cysteine through the conserved F or W. D genes are given only for firm matches. Clone sizes are given selectively: once, few, many, or a class where the clone is expanded.

CDR3 DNA	CDR3 protein	D gene	clone size	J gene	V gene
TGTGCCAGCAGCTTACGGGACGAGGGCTTGGGAAACTATGGCTACACCTTC	CASSLRDEGLGNYGYTF	.	once	TRBJ1-2	TRBV13
TGTGCCAGCGTTTCGGGACAGGGATCGGGAGAGACCCAGTACTTC	CASVSGQGSGETQYF	TRBD1	.	TRBJ2-5	TRBV6-6
TGTGCCAGCAGCGTAGGGACAGTTTACCAAGAGACCCAGTACTTC	CASSVGTVYQETQYF	.	.	TRBJ2-5	TRBV9
TGTGCCAGCACCTTAGGCGCCCACTATGGCTACACCTTC	CASTLGAHYGYTF	.	.	TRBJ1-2	TRBV7-9
TGTGCCAGCAGTGAATGGGGTTTTTCTTTCTTT	CASSEWGFSFF	.	.	TRBJ1-1	TRBV6-1
TGTGCCAGCAGCCTATCCGGGACCCTTCTACAGAACTTC	CASSLSGTLLQNF	.	.	TRBJ2-7	TRBV13
TGTGCCAGCAGTTTAAGGACAGACGAGTACAATGAGCAGTTCTTC	CASSLRTDEYNEQFF	.	.	TRBJ2-1	TRBV28
TGTGCCAGCAGTTTATCTTCCGGGACAGAAAAGTATGGCTACACCTTC	CASSLSSGTEKYGYTF	TRBD1	.	TRBJ1-2	TRBV27
TGCGCCAGCAGCTTCCCCCTCACTAGCGGGGGCGACAATGAGCAGTTCTTC	CASSFPLTSGGDNEQFF	TRBD2	once	TRBJ2-1	TRBV5-1
TGCGCCAGCAGCCTGGGGACAGGTTCCTACAATGAGCAGTTCTTC	CASSLGTGSYNEQFF	TRBD1	once	TRBJ2-1	TRBV4-1
TGTGCCACCAGCAGAGGAAGCGGGACCGGCACAGATACGCAGTATTTT	CATSRGSGTGTDTQYF	TRBD2	.	TRBJ2-3	TRBV15
TGTGCCAGCAGCCCAGCCGACTCCGGGACTAGCCCCACAGATACGCAGTATTTT	CASSPADSGTSPTDTQYF	TRBD2	.	TRBJ2-3	TRBV7-2
TGTGCCAGCAGTTTAACTAGTACCTACGAGCAGTACTTC	CASSLTSTYEQYF	.	.	TRBJ2-7	TRBV27
TGTGCCAGCAGTGAAGGACAGGGGAACACTGAAGCTTTCTTT	CASSEGQGNTEAFF	TRBD1	once	TRBJ1-1	TRBV6-1
TGTGCCAGCAGCTTCCAGGGAGCCTACGAGCAGTACTTC	CASSFQGAYEQYF	.	.	TRBJ2-7	TRBV5-4
TGTGCCAGCAGCCAAGTAGTAGTGACCACTGAAGCTTTCTTT	CASSQVVVTTEAFF	.	.	TRBJ1-1	TRBV4-2
TGTGCCACCAGCGGCCTATATCCCCTCTTGGGGGAATGGCCCCAGCATTTT	CATSGLYPLLGEWPQHF	.	.	TRBJ1-5	TRBV15
TGCGCCAGCAGCCAAGCCAGGACCCACAGCCTATTGAACACTGAAGCTTTCTTT	CASSQARTHSLLNTEAFF	.	.	TRBJ1-1	TRBV4-3
TGTGCCAGCAGCCCCGGACGGACTGCCTACGAGCAGTACTTC	CASSPGRTAYEQYF	.	.	TRBJ2-7	TRBV6-5
TGTGCCAGCAGCGCTATAGCGGGAGGGCCCACAGATACGCAGTATTTT	CASSAIAGGPTDTQYF	TRBD2	.	TRBJ2-3	TRBV7-9
TGTGCCAGCAGCTTACTTTTGGGAGGGCAAGAGACCCAGTACTTC	CASSLLLGGQETQYF	TRBD2	.	TRBJ2-5	TRBV7-6
TGCAGCGTTGTAAGATTTGGTGGCGGGAGGGCCCTCGTGGAGACCCAGTACTTC	CSVVRFGGGRALVETQYF	TRBD2	.	TRBJ2-5	TRBV29-1
TGTGCCAGCAGTTACTCTTCTCACCCTGGAAACACCATATATTTT	CASSYSSHPGNTIYF	.	.	TRBJ1-3	TRBV6-6